Described below is a single T cell receptor (beta chain) sequence and its context. Its antigen is undetermined. RNA transcripts provided the template for amplifying TCR beta CDR3 regions. The first-round RT-PCR employed HTBI primers together with the Qiagen OneStep RT-PCR kit. A multiplex PCR was then performed as the second round. TCRdb recomputed calls from the multiplex PCR reads with MiXCR, one row per CDR3 protein. The repertoire has 740,000 or so distinct CDR3 sequences, 35% to 50% of them found once; the top ten carry 35% to 55%. The PBMCs were taken from about 9.7 ml of fresh peripheral blood. Per germline, CDR1 SGHTA and CDR2 FQGTGA. V shed 5 bases and J 5 bases; nucleotides not matched to a gene: 8. The CDR3 has 16 residues. This sample is drawn from a study of Graves' ophthalmopathy and Graves' hyperthyroidism. Points from the study as a whole: Ophthalmopathy could be told apart from stable hyperthyroidism by a 13-signature model (about 90% sensitivity, around 81% specificity).

Sequencing input: peripheral blood. The rearrangement joins TRBV7-3 to TRBJ2-3, with TRBD2 identical over 12 bases. The origin of this receptor is an adult man with Graves' ophthalmopathy. The DNA of the CDR3 is TGTGCCAGCAGCCGAAGACTAGCGGGAGCGTTAGATACGCAGTATTTT. Protein product: CASSRRLAGALDTQYF.